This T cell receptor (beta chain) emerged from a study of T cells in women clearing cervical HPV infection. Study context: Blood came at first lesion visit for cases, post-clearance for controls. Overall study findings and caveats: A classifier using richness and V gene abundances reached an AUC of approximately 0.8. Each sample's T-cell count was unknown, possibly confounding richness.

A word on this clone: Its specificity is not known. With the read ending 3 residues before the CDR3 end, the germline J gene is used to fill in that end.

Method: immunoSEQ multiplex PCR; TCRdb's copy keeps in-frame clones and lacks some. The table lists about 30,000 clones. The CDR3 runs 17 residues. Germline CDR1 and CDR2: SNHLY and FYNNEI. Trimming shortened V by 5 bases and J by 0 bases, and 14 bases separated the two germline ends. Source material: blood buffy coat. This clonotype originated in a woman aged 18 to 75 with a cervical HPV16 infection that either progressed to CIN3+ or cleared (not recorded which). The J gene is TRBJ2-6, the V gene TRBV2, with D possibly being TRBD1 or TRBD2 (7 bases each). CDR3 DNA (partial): TGTGCCAGCAGTCCAGGGGGAGGGAGCTCTGGGGCCAACGTC. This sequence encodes CASSPGGGSSGANV. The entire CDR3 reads CASSPGGGSSGANVLTF.